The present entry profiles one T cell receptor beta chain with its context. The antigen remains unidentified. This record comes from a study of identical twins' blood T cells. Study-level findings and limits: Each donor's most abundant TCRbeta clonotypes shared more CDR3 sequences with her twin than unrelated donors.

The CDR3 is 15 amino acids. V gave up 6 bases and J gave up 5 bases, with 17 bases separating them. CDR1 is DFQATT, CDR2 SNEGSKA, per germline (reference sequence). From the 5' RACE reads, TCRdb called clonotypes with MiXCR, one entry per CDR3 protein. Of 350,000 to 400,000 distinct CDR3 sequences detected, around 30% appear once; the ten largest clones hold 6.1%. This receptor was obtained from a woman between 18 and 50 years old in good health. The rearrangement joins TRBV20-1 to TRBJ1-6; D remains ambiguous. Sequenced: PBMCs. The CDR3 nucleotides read TGCAGTGCCAAGGTGGCCAGTGCGAATAATTCACCCCTCCACTTT. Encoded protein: CSAKVASANNSPLHF.